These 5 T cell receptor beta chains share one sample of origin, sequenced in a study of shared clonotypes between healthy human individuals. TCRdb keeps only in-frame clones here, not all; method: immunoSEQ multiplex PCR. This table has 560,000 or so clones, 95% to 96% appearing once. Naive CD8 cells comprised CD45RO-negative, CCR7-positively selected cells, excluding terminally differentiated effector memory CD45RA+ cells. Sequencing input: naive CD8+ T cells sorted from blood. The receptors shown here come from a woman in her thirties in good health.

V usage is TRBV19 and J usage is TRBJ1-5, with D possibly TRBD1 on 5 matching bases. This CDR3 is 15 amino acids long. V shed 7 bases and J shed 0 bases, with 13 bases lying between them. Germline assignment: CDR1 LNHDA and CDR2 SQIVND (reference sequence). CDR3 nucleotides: TGTGCCAGTAATCTGGACACTTATAGCAATCAGCCCCAGCATTTT. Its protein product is CASNLDTYSNQPQHF. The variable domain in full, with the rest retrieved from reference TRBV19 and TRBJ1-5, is DGGITQSPKYLFRKEGQNVTLSCEQNLNHDAMYWYRQDPGQGLRLIYYSQIVNDFQKGDIAEGYSVSREKKESFPLTVTSAQKNPTAFYLCASNLDTYSNQPQHFGDGTRLSIL.

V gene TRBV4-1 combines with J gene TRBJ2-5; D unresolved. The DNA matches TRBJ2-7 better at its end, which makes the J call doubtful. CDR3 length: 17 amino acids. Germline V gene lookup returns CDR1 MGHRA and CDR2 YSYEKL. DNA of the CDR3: TGCGCCAGCAGCCAAGGGCCCCCTTTTTGGCGAACCTACGAGCAGTACTTC. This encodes CASSQGPPFWRTYEQYF.

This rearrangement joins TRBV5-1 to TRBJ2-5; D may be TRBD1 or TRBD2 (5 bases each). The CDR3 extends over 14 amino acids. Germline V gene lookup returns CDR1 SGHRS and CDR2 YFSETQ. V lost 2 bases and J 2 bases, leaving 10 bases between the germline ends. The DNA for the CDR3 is TGCGCCAGCAGCTTTTGGGGACCACAAGAGACCCAGTACTTC. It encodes CASSFWGPQETQYF.

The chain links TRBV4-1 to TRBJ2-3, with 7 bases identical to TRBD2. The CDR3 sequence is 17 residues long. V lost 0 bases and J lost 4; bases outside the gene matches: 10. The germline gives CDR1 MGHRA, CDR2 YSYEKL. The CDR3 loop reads CASSQDRVAGAADTQYF. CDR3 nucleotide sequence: TGCGCCAGCAGCCAAGATCGAGTCGCGGGAGCAGCAGATACGCAGTATTTT.

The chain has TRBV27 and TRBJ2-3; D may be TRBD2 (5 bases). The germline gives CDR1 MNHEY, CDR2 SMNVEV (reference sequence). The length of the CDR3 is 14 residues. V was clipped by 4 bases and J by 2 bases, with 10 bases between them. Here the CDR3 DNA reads TGTGCCAGCAGTTCTAGCTGGTCCACAGATACGCAGTATTTT. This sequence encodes CASSSSWSTDTQYF.